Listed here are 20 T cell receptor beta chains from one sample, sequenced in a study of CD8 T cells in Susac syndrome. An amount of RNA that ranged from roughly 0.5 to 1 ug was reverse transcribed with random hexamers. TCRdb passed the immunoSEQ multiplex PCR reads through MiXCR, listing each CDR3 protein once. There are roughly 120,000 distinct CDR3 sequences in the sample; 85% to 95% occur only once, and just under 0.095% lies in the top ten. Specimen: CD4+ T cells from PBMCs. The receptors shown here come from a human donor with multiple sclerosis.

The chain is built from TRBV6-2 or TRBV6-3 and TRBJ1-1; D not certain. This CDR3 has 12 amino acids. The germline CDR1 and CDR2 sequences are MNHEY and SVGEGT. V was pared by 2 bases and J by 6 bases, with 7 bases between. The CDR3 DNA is TGTGCCAGCAGTTACGTCCGCCCTGAAGCTTTCTTT. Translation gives CASSYVRPEAFF.

The CDR3 DNA follows: TGTGCCAGCAGCCCAGCTTACGGAGAACCGGCAGATACGCAGTATTTT. Translation gives CASSPAYGEPADTQYF. V is TRBV5-6 and J is TRBJ2-3; D is unresolved. V lost 4 bases and J lost 4, with 19 bases in between. Germline CDR1 and CDR2: SGHDT and YYEEEE. The CDR3 spans 16 residues.

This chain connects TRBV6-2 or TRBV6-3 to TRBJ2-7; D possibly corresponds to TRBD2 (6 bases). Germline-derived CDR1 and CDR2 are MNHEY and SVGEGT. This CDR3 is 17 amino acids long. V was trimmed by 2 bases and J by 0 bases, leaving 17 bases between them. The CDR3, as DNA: TGTGCCAGCAGTTACGGGCGTACGCGGGATAGCTCCTACGAGCAGTACTTC. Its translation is CASSYGRTRDSSYEQYF.

The CDR3 DNA reads TGTGCCAGCAGCGTACTGAGGGAGCCAAGCTATGGCTACACCTTC. Protein sequence: CASSVLREPSYGYTF. This sequence joins TRBV9 and TRBJ1-2; D gene unclear. Germline V gives CDR1 SGDLS, CDR2 YYNGEE. This CDR3 has 15 amino acids. The V end was cut by 1 base, the J end by 4 bases, with 14 bases between.

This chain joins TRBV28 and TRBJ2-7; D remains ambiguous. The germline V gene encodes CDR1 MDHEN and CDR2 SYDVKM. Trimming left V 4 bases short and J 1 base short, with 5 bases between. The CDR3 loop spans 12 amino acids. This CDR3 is CASSSVSYEQYF. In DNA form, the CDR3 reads TGTGCCAGCAGTTCCGTATCCTACGAGCAGTACTTC.

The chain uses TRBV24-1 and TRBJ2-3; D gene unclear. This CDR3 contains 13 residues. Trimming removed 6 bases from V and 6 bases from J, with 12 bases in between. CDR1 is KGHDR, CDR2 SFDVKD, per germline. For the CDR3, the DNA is TGTGCCACCAGTTCAACGGTTGCGGATACGCAGTATTTT. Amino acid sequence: CATSSTVADTQYF.

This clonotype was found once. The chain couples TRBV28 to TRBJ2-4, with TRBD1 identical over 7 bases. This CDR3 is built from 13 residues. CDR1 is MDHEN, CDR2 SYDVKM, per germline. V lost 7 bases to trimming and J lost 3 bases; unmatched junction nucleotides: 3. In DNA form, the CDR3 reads TGTGCCAGCACCCCAGGGGGCAAAAACATTCAGTACTTC. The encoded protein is CASTPGGKNIQYF. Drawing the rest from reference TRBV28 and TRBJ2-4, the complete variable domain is DVKVTQSSRYLVKRTGEKVFLECVQDMDHENMFWYRQDPGLGLRLIYFSYDVKMKEKGDIPEGYSVSREKKERFSLILESASTNQTSMYLCASTPGGKNIQYFGAGTRLSVL.

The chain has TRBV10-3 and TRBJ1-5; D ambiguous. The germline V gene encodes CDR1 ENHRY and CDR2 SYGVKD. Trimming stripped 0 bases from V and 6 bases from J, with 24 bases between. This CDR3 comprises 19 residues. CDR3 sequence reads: CAISESIGSVLSGSQPQHF. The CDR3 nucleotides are TGTGCCATCAGTGAGTCGATAGGATCGGTTCTGTCGGGGTCTCAGCCCCAGCATTTT.

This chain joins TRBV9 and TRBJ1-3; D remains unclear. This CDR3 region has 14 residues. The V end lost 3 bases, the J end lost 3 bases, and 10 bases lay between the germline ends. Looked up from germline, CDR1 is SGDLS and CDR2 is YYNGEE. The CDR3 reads CASSADSGGNTIYF. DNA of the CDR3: TGTGCCAGCAGCGCGGACTCGGGTGGAAACACCATATATTTT.

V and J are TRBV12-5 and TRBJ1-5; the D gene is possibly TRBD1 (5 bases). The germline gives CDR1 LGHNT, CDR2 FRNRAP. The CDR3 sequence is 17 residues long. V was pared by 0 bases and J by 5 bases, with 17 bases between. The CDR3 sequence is CASGLVRTGTVDQPQHF. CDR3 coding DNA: TGTGCTAGTGGTTTGGTCAGAACCGGGACGGTAGATCAGCCCCAGCATTTT.

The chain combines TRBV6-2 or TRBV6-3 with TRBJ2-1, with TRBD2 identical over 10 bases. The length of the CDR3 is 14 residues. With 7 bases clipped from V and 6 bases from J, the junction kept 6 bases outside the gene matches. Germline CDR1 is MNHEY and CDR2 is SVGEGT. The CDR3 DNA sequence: TGTGCCAGCACGAAAGCGGGGGGGCCCAATGAGCAGTTCTTC. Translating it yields CASTKAGGPNEQFF.

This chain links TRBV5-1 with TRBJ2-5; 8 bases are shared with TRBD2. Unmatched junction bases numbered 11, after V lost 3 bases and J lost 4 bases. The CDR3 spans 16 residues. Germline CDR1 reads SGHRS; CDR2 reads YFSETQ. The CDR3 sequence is CASSSTPGRASETQYF. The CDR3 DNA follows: TGCGCCAGCAGCTCCACCCCCGGGAGGGCCTCAGAGACCCAGTACTTC. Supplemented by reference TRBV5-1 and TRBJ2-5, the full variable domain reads KAGVTQTPRYLIKTRGQQVTLSCSPISGHRSVSWYQQTPGQGLQFLFEYFSETQRNKGNFPGRFSGRQFSNSRSEMNVSTLELGDSALYLCASSSTPGRASETQYFGPGTRLLVL.

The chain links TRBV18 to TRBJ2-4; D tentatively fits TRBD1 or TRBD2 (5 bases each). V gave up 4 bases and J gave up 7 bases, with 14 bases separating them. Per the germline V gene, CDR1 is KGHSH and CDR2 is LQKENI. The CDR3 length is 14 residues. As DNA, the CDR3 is TGTGCCAGCTCACGAGCCGGGACCGGGAACATTCAGTACTTC. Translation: CASSRAGTGNIQYF.

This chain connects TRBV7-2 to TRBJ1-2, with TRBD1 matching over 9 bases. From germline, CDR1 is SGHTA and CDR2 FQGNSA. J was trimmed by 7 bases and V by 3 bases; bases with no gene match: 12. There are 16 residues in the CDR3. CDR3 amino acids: CASSLNRRDRVGGYTF. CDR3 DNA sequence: TGTGCCAGCAGCTTGAATCGGCGGGACAGGGTTGGTGGCTACACCTTC.

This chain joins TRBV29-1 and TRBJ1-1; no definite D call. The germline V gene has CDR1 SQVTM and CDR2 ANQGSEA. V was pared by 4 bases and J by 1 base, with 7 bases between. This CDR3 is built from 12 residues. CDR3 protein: CSVARGNTEAFF. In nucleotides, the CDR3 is TGCAGCGTTGCCCGGGGGAACACTGAAGCTTTCTTT.

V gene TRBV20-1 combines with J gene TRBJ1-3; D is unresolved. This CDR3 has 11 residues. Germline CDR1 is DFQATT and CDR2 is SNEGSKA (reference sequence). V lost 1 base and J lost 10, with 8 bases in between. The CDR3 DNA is TGCAGTGCTAGAGCGGGTGCGACCATATATTTT. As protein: CSARAGATIYF.

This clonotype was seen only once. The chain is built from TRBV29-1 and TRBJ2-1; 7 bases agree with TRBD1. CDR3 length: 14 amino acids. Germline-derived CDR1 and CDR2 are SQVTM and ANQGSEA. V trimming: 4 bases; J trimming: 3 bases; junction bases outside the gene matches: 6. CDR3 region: CSVGRDSFYNEQFF. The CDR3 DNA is TGCAGCGTTGGCCGGGACAGCTTCTACAATGAGCAGTTCTTC.

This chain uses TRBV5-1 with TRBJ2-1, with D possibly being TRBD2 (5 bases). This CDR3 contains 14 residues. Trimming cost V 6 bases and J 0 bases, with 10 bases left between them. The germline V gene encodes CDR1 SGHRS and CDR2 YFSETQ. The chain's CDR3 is CASTMGDSYNEQFF. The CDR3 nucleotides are TGCGCCAGCACCATGGGAGACTCCTACAATGAGCAGTTCTTC.

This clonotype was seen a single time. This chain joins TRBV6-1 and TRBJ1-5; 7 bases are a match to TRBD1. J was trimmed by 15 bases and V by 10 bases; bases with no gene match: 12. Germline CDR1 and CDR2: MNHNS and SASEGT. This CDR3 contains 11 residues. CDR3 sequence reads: CATVRQGRWHF. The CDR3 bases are TGTGCCACCGTACGACAGGGACGGTGGCATTTT.

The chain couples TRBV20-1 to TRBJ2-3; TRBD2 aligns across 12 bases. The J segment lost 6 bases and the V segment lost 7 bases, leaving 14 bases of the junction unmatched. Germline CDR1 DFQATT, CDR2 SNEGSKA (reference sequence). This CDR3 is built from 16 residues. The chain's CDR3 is CSGTSGAYSLSDTQYF. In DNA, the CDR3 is TGCAGTGGGACTAGCGGGGCTTATTCGCTAAGCGATACGCAGTATTTT.